This T cell receptor beta chain was profiled in a study of T cells in Graves' hyperthyroidism and ophthalmopathy. Trimming cost V 6 bases and J 6 bases, with 9 bases left between them. Germline V gene lookup returns CDR1 MDHEN and CDR2 SYDVKM. This CDR3 comprises 13 residues. Amplified regions were TCR beta CDR3 sequences from RNA transcripts. Carried out on the TCR CDR3, a first-round RT-PCR used the HTBI primer set. TCRdb itself ran the multiplex PCR reads through MiXCR, one entry per CDR3 protein. The data show roughly 500,000 distinct CDR3 sequences, with approximately 16% seen just once and 29% held by the top ten.

Input material: blood. The chain couples TRBV28 to TRBJ1-6, with a tentative D call TRBD1 (6 bases). The clonotype originates from a woman in her 30s with Graves' ophthalmopathy. Here the CDR3 reads CASRDRFNSPLHF. CDR3 DNA sequence: TGTGCCAGCAGAGACAGGTTTAATTCACCCCTCCACTTT.